The rows below give T cell receptor beta chains drawn from one sample of a study of CXCR3-negative and CXCR3-positive naive CD8 T cells. Each CDR3 protein gets one entry in TCRdb, which reprocessed the 5' RACE reads and gives no DNA. The ten top clones account for around 1%, within a sample of 75,000 to 100,000 distinct CDR3 sequences. The sequenced sample consisted of naive CXCR3+ CD8+ T cells from blood. The receptor set was obtained from a human donor in good health. Some clones in this sample may be carry-over from other donors' samples. Each CDR3 is given with its conserved first and last residue.

>TRBJ2-1|TRBV12-3/TRBV12-4
CASSFGVTGVNEQFF
>TRBJ2-3|TRBV27
CASSQSGGGLTDTQYF
>TRBJ2-2|TRBV4-2
CASSQISGGIRGELFF
>TRBJ2-7|TRBV15
CATSLGTSGGPSYEQYF
>TRBJ2-3|TRBV6-5
CASRGSTDTQYF
>TRBJ2-1|TRBV9
CASSVPPSNEQFF
>TRBJ2-1|TRBV11-3
CASSLPPYNEQFF
>TRBJ2-7|TRBV7-3
CASSTGLAGAYEQYF
>TRBJ2-7|TRBV7-9
CASSLVPIRGNSYEQYF
>TRBJ2-2|TRBV11-1
CASSPGRNSAGELFF
>TRBJ2-7|TRBV14
CASSQGLHEQYF
>TRBJ1-3|TRBV28
CASRGWNPPPGNTIYF
>TRBJ2-1|TRBV15
CATSRDRDDYNEQFF
>TRBJ2-7|TRBV12-3/TRBV12-4
CASSHLIAGTNYEQYF
>TRBJ2-7|TRBV4-1
CASRFEPGQGEYEQYF
>TRBJ2-7|TRBV18
CASSPGTEEYF
>TRBJ2-2|TRBV7-2
CASSHWGELAGVDGTGELFF
>TRBJ2-1|TRBV7-8
CASSFRGGAYNEQFF
>TRBJ2-2|TRBV29-1
CSVPTGPNTGELFF
>TRBJ2-2|TRBV6-4
CASSEVAGQGAGELFF
>TRBJ2-5|TRBV18
CASSLAKNQETQYF
>TRBJ2-5|TRBV10-3
CAISGTVQETQYF
>TRBJ2-3|TRBV12-3/TRBV12-4
CASSFGQGLTDTQYF
>TRBJ2-5|TRBV23-1
CASSPIAPEGETQYF
>TRBJ2-5|TRBV5-1
CASSLYQETQYF
>TRBJ1-6|TRBV20-1
CSASKSSLGAYNSPLHF
>TRBJ2-7|TRBV12-3/TRBV12-4
CASRRSGIGSYEQYF
>TRBJ2-1|TRBV7-9
CASSPNRDRLNSYNEQFF
>TRBJ2-7|TRBV18
CASSSGQGWREQYF
>TRBJ1-1|TRBV5-1
CASSPTGAEAFF
>TRBJ2-7|TRBV4-3
CASSPRLDFPESYEQYF
>TRBJ2-5|TRBV12-3/TRBV12-4
CASTPAERDPKKTQYF
>TRBJ2-3|TRBV27
CASSLQRDTDTQYF
>TRBJ2-7|TRBV20-1
CSARELAGVRLYEQYF
>TRBJ2-3|TRBV7-3
CASSSRTSGADTQYF
>TRBJ1-2|TRBV4-3
CASSQDIDSGFSWGYTF
>TRBJ2-1|TRBV20-1
CSAILGTFYNEQFF
>TRBJ2-5|TRBV15
CATSRDRYPQETQYF
>TRBJ2-7|TRBV21-1
CASSPRRLAEAYEQYF
>TRBJ2-1|TRBV2
CASSVPEGGGTTGYEQFF
>TRBJ1-5|TRBV19
CASTPFGAARQPQHF
>TRBJ2-7|TRBV29-1
CSVGLLNRGHEQYF
>TRBJ1-2|TRBV14
CASSQEPRGGYTF
>TRBJ2-1|TRBV5-1
CASSPAGTGEDEQFF
>TRBJ2-5|TRBV28
CASSLGQGLFRIEETQYF
>TRBJ2-7|TRBV7-9
CASMGGSYEQYF
>TRBJ2-1|TRBV27
CASGLAGVRISSYNEQFF
>TRBJ2-7|TRBV28
CASTSGTGEHEQYF